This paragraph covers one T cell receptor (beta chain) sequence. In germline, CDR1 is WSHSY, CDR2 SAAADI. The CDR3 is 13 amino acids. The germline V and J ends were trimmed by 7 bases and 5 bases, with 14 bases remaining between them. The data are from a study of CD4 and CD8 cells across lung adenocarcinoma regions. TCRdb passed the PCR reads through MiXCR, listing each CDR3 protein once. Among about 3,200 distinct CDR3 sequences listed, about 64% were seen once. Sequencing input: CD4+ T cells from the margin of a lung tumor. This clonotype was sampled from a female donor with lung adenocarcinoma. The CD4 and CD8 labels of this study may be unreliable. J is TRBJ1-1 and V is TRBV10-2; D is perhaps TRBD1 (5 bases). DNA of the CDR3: TGCGCCAGCAACCAACAGGCAGGGACTGAAGCTTTCTTT. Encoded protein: CASNQQAGTEAFF.